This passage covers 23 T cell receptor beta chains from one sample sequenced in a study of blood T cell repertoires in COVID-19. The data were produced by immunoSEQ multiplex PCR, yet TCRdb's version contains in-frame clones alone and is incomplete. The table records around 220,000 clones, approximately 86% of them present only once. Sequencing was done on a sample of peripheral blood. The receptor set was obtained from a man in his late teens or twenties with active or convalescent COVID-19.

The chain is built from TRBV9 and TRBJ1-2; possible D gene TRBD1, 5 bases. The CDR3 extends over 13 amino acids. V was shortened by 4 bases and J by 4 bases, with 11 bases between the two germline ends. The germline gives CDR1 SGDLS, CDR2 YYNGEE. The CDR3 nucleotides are TGTGCCAGCAGCCATACCGGGGGCTATGGCTACACCTTC. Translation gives CASSHTGGYGYTF.

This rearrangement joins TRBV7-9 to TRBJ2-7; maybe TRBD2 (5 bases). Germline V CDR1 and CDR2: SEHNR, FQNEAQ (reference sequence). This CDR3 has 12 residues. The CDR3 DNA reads TGTGCCAGCAGCTCCCTGGACCTGCTCGAGGGTGTC. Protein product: CASSSLDLLEGV.

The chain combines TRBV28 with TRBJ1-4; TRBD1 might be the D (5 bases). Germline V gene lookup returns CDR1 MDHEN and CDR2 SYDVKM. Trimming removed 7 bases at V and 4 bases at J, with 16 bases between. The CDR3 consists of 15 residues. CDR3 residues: CASTMSGTNNEKLFF. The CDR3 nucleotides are TGTGCCAGCACCATGTCCGGGACTAATAATGAAAAACTGTTTTTT.

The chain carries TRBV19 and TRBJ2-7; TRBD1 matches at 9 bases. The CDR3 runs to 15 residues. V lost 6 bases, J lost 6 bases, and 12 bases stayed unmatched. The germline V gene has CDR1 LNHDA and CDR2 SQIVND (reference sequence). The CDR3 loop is CASRLSGTGSREQYF. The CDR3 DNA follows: TGTGCCAGTAGGCTATCCGGGACAGGGAGTCGCGAGCAGTACTTC.

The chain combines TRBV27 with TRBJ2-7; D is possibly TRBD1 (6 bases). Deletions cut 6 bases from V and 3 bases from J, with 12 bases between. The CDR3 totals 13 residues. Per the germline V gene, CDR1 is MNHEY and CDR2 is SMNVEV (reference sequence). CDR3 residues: CASSGQNHYEQYF. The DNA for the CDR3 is TGTGCCAGCAGCGGACAGAACCACTACGAGCAGTACTTC.

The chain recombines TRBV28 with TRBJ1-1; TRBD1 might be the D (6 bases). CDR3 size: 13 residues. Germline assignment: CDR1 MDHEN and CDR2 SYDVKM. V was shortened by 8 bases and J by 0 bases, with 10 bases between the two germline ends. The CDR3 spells CASSGTLNTEAFF. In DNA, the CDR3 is TGTGCCAGCTCCGGGACATTGAACACTGAAGCTTTCTTT.

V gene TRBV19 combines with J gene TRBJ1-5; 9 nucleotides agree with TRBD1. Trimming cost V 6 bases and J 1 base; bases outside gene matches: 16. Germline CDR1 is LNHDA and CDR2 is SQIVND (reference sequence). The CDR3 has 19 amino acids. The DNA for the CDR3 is TGTGCCAGTAGGTATGTAGTCACAGGGGGCCTTCGGAGCAATCAGCCCCAGCATTTT. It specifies CASRYVVTGGLRSNQPQHF.

The CDR3 DNA sequence: TGTGCCAGCAACACGCCGGACCGGGGCATTCAGTACTTC. Protein sequence: CASNTPDRGIQYF. The rearrangement joins TRBV28 to TRBJ2-4; maybe TRBD2 (5 bases). This CDR3 is 13 amino acids long. Trimming stripped 7 bases from V and 9 bases from J, with 16 bases between. Germline CDR1 MDHEN, CDR2 SYDVKM.

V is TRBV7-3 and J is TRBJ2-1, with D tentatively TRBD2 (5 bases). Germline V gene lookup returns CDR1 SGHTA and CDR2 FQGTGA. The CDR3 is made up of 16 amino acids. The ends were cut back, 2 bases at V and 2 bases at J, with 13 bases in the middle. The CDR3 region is CASSLAGGSTYNEQFF. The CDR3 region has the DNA TGTGCCAGCAGCTTAGCTGGCGGGTCGACCTACAATGAGCAGTTCTTC. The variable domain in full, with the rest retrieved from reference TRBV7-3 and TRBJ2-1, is GAGVSQTPSNKVTEKGKYVELRCDPISGHTALYWYRQSLGQGPEFLIYFQGTGAADDSGLPNDRFFAVRPEGSVSTLKIQRTERGDSAVYLCASSLAGGSTYNEQFFGPGTRLTVL.

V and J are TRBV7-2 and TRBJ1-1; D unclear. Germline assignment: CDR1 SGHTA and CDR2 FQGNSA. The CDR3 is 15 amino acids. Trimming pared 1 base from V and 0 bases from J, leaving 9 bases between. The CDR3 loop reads CASSLGAFMNTEAFF. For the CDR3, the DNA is TGTGCCAGCAGCTTAGGAGCGTTCATGAACACTGAAGCTTTCTTT.

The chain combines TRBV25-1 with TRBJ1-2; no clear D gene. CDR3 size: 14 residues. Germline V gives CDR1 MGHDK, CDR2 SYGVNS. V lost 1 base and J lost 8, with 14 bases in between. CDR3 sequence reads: CASSEWKGPGGYTF. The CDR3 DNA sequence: TGTGCCAGCAGTGAATGGAAGGGCCCGGGGGGCTACACCTTC.

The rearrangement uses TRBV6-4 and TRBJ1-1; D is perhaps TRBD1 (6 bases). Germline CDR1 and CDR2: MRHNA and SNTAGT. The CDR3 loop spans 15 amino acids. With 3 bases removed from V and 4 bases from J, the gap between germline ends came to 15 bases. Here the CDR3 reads CASSDHREGITEAFF. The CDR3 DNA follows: TGTGCCAGCAGTGATCACAGGGAGGGTATCACTGAAGCTTTCTTT.

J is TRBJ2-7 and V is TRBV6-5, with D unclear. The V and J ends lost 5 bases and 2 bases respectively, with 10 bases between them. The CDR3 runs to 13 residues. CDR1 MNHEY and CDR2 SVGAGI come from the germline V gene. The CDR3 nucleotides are TGTGCCAGCAGTCCCCGGTCGGCCTACGAGCAGTACTTC. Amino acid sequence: CASSPRSAYEQYF.

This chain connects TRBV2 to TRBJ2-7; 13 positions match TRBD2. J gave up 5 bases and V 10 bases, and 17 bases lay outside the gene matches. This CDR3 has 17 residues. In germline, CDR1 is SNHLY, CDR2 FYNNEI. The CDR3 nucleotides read TGTGCCACATTACCCGCTGGAAGGACTAGCGGGAGCGACGAGCAGTACTTC. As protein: CATLPAGRTSGSDEQYF. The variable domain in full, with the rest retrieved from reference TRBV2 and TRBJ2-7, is EPEVTQTPSHQVTQMGQEVILRCVPISNHLYFYWYRQILGQKVEFLVSFYNNEISEKSEIFDDQFSVERPDGSNFTLKIRSTKLEDSAMYFCATLPAGRTSGSDEQYFGPGTRLTVT.

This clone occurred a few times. The chain's CDR3 is CASSLLTVPHTEAFF. CDR3 coding DNA: TGCGCCAGCAGCTTACTAACGGTACCTCACACTGAAGCTTTCTTT. The chain is built from TRBV5-1 and TRBJ1-1; D is unresolved. Germline loops: CDR1 SGHRS, CDR2 YFSETQ. The CDR3 covers 15 residues. Trimming removed 2 bases at V and 3 bases at J, with 14 bases between.

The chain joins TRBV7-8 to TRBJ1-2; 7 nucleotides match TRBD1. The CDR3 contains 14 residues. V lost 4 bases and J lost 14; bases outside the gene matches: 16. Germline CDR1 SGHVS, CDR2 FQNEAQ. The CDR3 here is CASSSSGANRGATF. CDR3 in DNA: TGTGCCAGCAGCTCCTCGGGGGCCAACAGGGGTGCTACCTTC.

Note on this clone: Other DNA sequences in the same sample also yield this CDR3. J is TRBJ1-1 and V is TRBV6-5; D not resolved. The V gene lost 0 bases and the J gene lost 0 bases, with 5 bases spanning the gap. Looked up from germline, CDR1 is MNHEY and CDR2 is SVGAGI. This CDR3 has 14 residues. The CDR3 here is CASSYSRVNTEAFF. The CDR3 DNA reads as TGTGCCAGCAGTTACTCCCGTGTGAACACTGAAGCTTTCTTT.

DNA of the CDR3: TGTGCCAGCAGTCCAACCACAGGGTTGCATCAGCCCCAGCATTTT. It encodes CASSPTTGLHQPQHF. The rearrangement uses TRBV27 and TRBJ1-5; TRBD1 might be the D (6 bases). Trimming removed 5 bases from V and 5 bases from J, with 16 bases in between. CDR1 is MNHEY and CDR2 is SMNVEV in the germline V gene (reference sequence). This CDR3 has 15 amino acids.

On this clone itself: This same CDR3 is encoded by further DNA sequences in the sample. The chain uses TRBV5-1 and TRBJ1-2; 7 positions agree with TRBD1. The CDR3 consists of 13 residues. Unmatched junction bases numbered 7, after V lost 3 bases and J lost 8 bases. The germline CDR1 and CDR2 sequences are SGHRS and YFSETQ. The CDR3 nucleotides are TGCGCCAGCAGCTCAACAGGGGCAGGGGGCTACACCTTC. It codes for CASSSTGAGGYTF. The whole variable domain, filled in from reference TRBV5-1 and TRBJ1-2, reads KAGVTQTPRYLIKTRGQQVTLSCSPISGHRSVSWYQQTPGQGLQFLFEYFSETQRNKGNFPGRFSGRQFSNSRSEMNVSTLELGDSALYLCASSSTGAGGYTFGSGTRLTVV.

The chain's CDR3 is CASSRIQGAVDYGYTF. CDR3 bases: TGTGCCAGCAGCCGTATACAGGGGGCGGTGGACTATGGCTACACCTTC. The rearrangement joins TRBV11-2 to TRBJ1-2, with 9 bases aligning to TRBD1. The junction had 10 bases not matched to a gene; V was cut back by 5 bases and J by 3 bases. This CDR3 contains 16 residues. Looked up from germline, CDR1 is SGHAT and CDR2 is FQNNGV. Using reference TRBV11-2 and TRBJ1-2 for the parts outside the CDR3, the full variable domain is EAGVAQSPRYKIIEKRQSVAFWCNPISGHATLYWYQQILGQGPKLLIQFQNNGVVDDSQLPKDRFSAERLKGVDSTLKIQPAKLEDSAVYLCASSRIQGAVDYGYTFGSGTRLTVV.

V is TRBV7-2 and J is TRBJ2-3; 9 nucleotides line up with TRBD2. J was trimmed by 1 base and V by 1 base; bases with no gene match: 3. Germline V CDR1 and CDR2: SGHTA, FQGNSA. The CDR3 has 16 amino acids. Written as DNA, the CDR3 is TGTGCCAGCAGCTTAGTAGCGGGAGCTGGCACAGATACGCAGTATTTT. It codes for CASSLVAGAGTDTQYF.

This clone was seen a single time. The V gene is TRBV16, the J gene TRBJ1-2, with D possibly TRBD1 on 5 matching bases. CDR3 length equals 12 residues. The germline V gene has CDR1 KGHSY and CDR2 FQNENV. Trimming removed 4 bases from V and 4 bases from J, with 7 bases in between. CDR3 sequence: CASSPQGYGYTF. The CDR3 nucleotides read TGTGCCAGCAGCCCTCAGGGCTATGGCTACACCTTC.

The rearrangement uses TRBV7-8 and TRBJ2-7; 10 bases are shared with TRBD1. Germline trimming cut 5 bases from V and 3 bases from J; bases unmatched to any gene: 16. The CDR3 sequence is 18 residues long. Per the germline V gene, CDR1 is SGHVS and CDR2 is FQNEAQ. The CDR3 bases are TGTGCCAGCAGCCCGGGACAGGGGCCGCTAACCCCCCTCTACGAGCAGTACTTC. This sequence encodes CASSPGQGPLTPLYEQYF.